The TCR beta chain described here comes from a study of T cells in Graves' hyperthyroidism and ophthalmopathy (dated by TCRdb to between 2018 and 2021). In the study overall: Peripheral blood was collected at initial diagnosis, before any treatment. The approximately 90 discovery patients were divided at random into training and test sets in a 7:3 ratio. Whether ophthalmopathy could be predicted prospectively was tested in an independent validation cohort made up of fewer than 20 hyperthyroidism patients plus 17 patients who later progressed to ophthalmopathy. After sampling, hyperthyroidism patients received methimazole starting at 30 mg daily, and ophthalmopathy patients received high-dose intravenous methylprednisolone. TCR V-J signatures able to tell the groups apart were searched for in a discovery cohort of 90 to 100 patients, of whom over 40 had Graves' ophthalmopathy and roughly 59 had stable Graves' hyperthyroidism. TCR Vbeta CDR3 sequencing of some 140 peripheral blood samples (around 45 ophthalmopathy, about 75 hyperthyroidism and about 17 progressor patients) is reported in the paper. Thyroid tissue and blood T-cell repertoires from six or seven Graves' hyperthyroidism patients were also compared in the study. Paper-wide results and their limitations: Most expanded thyroid clonotypes (frequency above 0.001) were also detected in blood, a finding suggesting that blood repertoires may reflect thyroid immune responses. During validation, the model predicted progression to ophthalmopathy a median of about 5.9 months ahead of onset, with around 65% sensitivity and roughly 72% specificity. A model built on a 13 V-J signature distinguished ophthalmopathy from stable hyperthyroidism, reaching approximately 89% sensitivity and approximately 83% specificity in cross-validation and 80%/75% in testing. No statistical method was used to fix the sample size in advance, and group allocation was not hidden from the investigators.

Graves' hyperthyroidism was defined as stable when no progression to ophthalmopathy occurred over 18 months of follow-up. The hyperthyroidism patients were between 18 and 65 years old and newly diagnosed, with a disease duration of less than 2 months. Any patient with an uncontrolled infection, another autoimmune disease, pregnancy or lactation was excluded. Diagnoses were based on clinical symptoms, serum thyroxine and TRAb, thyroid ultrasound and orbital computed tomography. PBMCs were isolated from approximately 10 ml of fresh peripheral blood by Ficoll-Paque density gradient centrifugation. Total RNA was extracted with Trizol reagent, and quality was checked on an Agilent 2100 Bioanalyzer. V is clipped by 4 bases and J by 0 bases, and the sequence between their germline boundaries is 13 bases long. The CDR3 runs 16 amino acids, cysteine and phenylalanine included. Only the CDR3 region is kept as DNA, spanning 48 bases read in frame from base 1. CDR1 and CDR2 are read off the germline V gene as KGHSH and LQKENI.

A remark on this clonotype: No antigen is known for it. The input lacks base qualities; no much larger clone sits a single base away.

TCR beta CDR3 regions were amplified from RNA transcripts. The TCR CDR3 was subjected to a first round of RT-PCR using the HTBI primer set and the Qiagen OneStep RT-PCR kit. Libraries were constructed in a second round of multiplex PCR, after which size selection and purification were carried out. Paired-end sequencing of the libraries was performed with 100 bp reads on an Illumina HiSeq2000. The source study handled its data this way. SOAPnuke was used to process the raw data, throwing out any read that contained adapters or uncalled bases, had a mean Phred below 15, or lacked an exact constant-primer or identifier match. COPE v1.2.5 was used to merge the high-quality paired reads, and each unique nucleotide sequence was defined as a clonotype. MiTCR v1.1 was used to align the clonotypes against IMGT TRBV, TRBD and TRBJ reference segments. Only V-J combinations with frequency above 0.0001, covering 99.2% of repertoires, were analysed. The TCS score was defined as the ratio of F50 (clonal expansion) to E x V (chaos), calculated using BLOSUM62-based TCRdist between CDR3 peptides within each V-J. Welch's t-statistics and random forest reduced around 550 V-J features to 10 to 15, which were used in a naive Bayes classifier (R e1071). TCRdb trimmed the raw reads at Q25, called clones with MiXCR and kept productive beta chains. Each record represents a unique CDR3 protein, reported with the most common genes and DNA among its rows. The V and J calls come from TCRdb's annotation, not from the publication. The sample records about 520,000 distinct CDR3 sequences, 20% to 25% of which are singletons. 26% of the sample is held by the ten biggest clonotypes.

The TCR originated in a man in his late teens or twenties with Graves' hyperthyroidism. Here the chain combines TRBV18 and TRBJ1-3, and perhaps TRBD1 as D gene, on 6 matching bases. The specimen sequenced was blood. The bases read TGTGCCAGCTCACGGGCAGGGGAAGCCTCTGGAAACACCATATATTTT. It encodes CASSRAGEASGNTIYF.